The clone carrying this T cell receptor beta chain occurred many times. This sample stems from a study of T cells in Graves' hyperthyroidism and ophthalmopathy. The CDR3 has 14 amino acids. Looked up from germline, CDR1 is MNHEY and CDR2 is SMNVEV (reference sequence). Trimming cost V 4 bases and J 5 bases, with 14 bases left between them. Amplified TCR beta CDR3 regions came from RNA transcripts. The HTBI primer set drove a first-round RT-PCR of the TCR CDR3. TCRdb reanalysed the multiplex PCR reads using MiXCR and keeps one entry per CDR3 protein. The data hold some 490,000 distinct CDR3 sequences, with about 22% observed a single time.

The J gene is TRBJ1-1, the V gene TRBV27; D possibly corresponds to TRBD1 (6 bases). The sample comprised blood. The TCR originated in a woman in her sixties or seventies with Graves' ophthalmopathy. CDR3 amino acids: CASSSSDRGTEAFF. CDR3 DNA: TGTGCCAGCAGTTCGTCGGACAGAGGAACTGAAGCTTTCTTT.